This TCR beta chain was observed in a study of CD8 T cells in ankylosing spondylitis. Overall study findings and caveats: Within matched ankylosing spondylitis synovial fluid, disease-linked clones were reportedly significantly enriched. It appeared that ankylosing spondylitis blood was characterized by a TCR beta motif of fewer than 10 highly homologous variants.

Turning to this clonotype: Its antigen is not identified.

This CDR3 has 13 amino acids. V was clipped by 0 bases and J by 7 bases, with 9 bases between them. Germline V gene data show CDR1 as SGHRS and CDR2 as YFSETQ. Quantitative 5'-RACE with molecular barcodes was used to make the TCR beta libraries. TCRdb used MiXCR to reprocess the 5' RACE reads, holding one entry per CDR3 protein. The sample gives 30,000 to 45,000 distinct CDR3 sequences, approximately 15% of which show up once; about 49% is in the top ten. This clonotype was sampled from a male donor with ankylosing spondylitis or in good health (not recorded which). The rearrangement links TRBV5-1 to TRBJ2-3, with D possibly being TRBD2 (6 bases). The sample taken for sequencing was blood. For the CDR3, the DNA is TGCGCCAGCAGCTTGGGGGCGGGGAATACGCAGTATTTT. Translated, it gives CASSLGAGNTQYF.